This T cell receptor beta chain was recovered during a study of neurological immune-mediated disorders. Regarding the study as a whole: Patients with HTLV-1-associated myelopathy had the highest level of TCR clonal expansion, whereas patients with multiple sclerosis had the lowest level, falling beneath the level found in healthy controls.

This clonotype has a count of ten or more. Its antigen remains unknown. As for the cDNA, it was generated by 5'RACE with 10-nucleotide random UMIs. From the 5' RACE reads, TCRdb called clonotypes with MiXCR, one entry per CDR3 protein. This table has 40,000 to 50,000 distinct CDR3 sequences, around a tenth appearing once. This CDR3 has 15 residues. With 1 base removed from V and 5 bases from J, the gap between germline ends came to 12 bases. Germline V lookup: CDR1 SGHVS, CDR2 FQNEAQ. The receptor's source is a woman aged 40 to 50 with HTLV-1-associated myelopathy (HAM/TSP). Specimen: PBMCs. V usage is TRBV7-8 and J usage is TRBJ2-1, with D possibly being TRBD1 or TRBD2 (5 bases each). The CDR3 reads CASSLGQGEHNEQFF. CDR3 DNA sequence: TGTGCCAGCAGCTTAGGCCAGGGAGAGCACAATGAGCAGTTCTTC.